This T cell receptor beta chain is drawn from a study of T cells in Graves' hyperthyroidism and ophthalmopathy. Many counts were recorded for this clonotype. Its matching antigen is unknown. The CDR3 extends over 13 amino acids. The J segment lost 6 bases and the V segment lost 5 bases, leaving 3 bases of the junction unmatched. Germline CDR1 is SGHVS and CDR2 is FNYEAQ. Notes on the study in general: From stable hyperthyroidism, ophthalmopathy was separated by a 13 V-J model. Blood shared most expanded thyroid clonotypes above 0.001.

TCR beta CDR3 region amplification was performed from RNA transcripts. The TCR CDR3 was amplified in a first-round RT-PCR using the HTBI primer set. TCRdb reprocessed the multiplex PCR reads with MiXCR, giving one entry per CDR3 protein. The repertoire has hundreds of thousands of distinct CDR3 sequences, approximately 16% of them found once; the top ten carry less than 3.5%. The J gene is TRBJ1-1, the V gene TRBV7-6; the match to TRBD1 covers 10 bases. This receptor was identified in a woman in her forties with Graves' ophthalmopathy. The source material was blood. CDR3 DNA sequence: TGTGCCAGCAGCCGACAGGGGGCGGCTGAAGCTTTCTTT. The encoded protein is CASSRQGAAEAFF. The whole variable domain, remainder taken from reference TRBV7-6 and TRBJ1-1, is GAGVSQSPRYKVTKRGQDVALRCDPISGHVSLYWYRQALGQGPEFLTYFNYEAQQDKSGLPNDRFSAERPEGSISTLTIQRTEQRDSAMYRCASSRQGAAEAFFGQGTRLTVV.